One and the same sample provided the 19 T cell receptor beta chains below, sequenced in a study of blood T cell repertoires in COVID-19. Some clones are missing from TCRdb's copy, which holds only in-frame ones; the method was immunoSEQ multiplex PCR. The sample yields about 250,000 clones, about 87% seen once. Sequencing was done on a sample of peripheral blood. These receptors came from a woman aged 25-40 years with COVID-19, enrolled during active disease.

J is TRBJ2-7 and V is TRBV6-5, with D possibly being TRBD1 (6 bases). This CDR3 region has 15 residues. Germline V CDR1 and CDR2: MNHEY, SVGAGI. The germline V and J ends were trimmed by 5 bases and 4 bases, with 18 bases remaining between them. The DNA of the CDR3 is TGTGCCAGCAGTCCACAGGGTGGTTCGGGGTACGAGCAGTACTTC. Its translation: CASSPQGGSGYEQYF.

The rearrangement uses TRBV7-9 and TRBJ2-1; tentative D call: TRBD2 (5 bases). Trimming stripped 2 bases from V and 5 bases from J, with 7 bases between. There are 13 residues in the CDR3. CDR1 is SEHNR, CDR2 FQNEAQ, per germline (reference sequence). The CDR3 region has the DNA TGTGCCAGCAGCTTACGGACTGACAATGAGCAGTTCTTC. This codes for CASSLRTDNEQFF.

This rearrangement joins TRBV18 to TRBJ2-2; tentative D call: TRBD1 (6 bases). Germline V gives CDR1 KGHSH, CDR2 LQKENI. Between the trimmed V and J ends, which lost 4 bases and 0 bases, there was a span of 18 bases. The CDR3 covers 18 residues. Here the CDR3 reads CASSLWTVASANTGELFF. Written as DNA, the CDR3 is TGTGCCAGCTCACTATGGACAGTTGCGTCAGCGAACACCGGGGAGCTGTTTTTT. The whole variable domain, remainder taken from reference TRBV18 and TRBJ2-2, is NAGVMQNPRHLVRRRGQEARLRCSPMKGHSHVYWYRQLPEEGLKFMVYLQKENIIDESGMPKERFSAEFPKEGPSILRIQQVVRGDSAAYFCASSLWTVASANTGELFFGEGSRLTVL.

The rearrangement links TRBV7-2 to TRBJ1-5; a possible D gene is TRBD1 (5 bases). CDR3 length equals 17 residues. The germline gives CDR1 SGHTA, CDR2 FQGNSA. V was cut by 1 base and J by 0 bases, with 13 bases left in between. The CDR3 protein is CASSLGGAAYSNQPQHF. As DNA, the CDR3 is TGTGCCAGCAGCTTAGGTGGGGCAGCCTATAGCAATCAGCCCCAGCATTTT. Full variable domain (rest looked up from reference TRBV7-2 and TRBJ1-5): GAGVSQSPSNKVTEKGKDVELRCDPISGHTALYWYRQSLGQGLEFLIYFQGNSAPDKSGLPSDRFSAERTGGSVSTLTIQRTQQEDSAVYLCASSLGGAAYSNQPQHFGDGTRLSIL.

This clone has a single count. The chain links TRBV9 to TRBJ2-5; the D is unclear. CDR1 and CDR2 from the germline V gene are SGDLS and YYNGEE. V lost 0 bases, J lost 3 bases, and 9 bases lay in between. The CDR3 is 14 amino acids. The CDR3 coding sequence is TGTGCCAGCAGCGTAGCAAGACAAGAAGAGACCCAGTACTTC. This encodes CASSVARQEETQYF.

J is TRBJ2-7 and V is TRBV6-2 or TRBV6-3, with a tentative D call TRBD2 (5 bases). There are 14 residues in the CDR3. V was shortened by 6 bases and J by 7 bases, with 19 bases between the two germline ends. CDR1 is MNHEY, CDR2 SVGEGT, per germline. This CDR3 is CASSPHYPPGEQYF. The CDR3 nucleotides are TGTGCCAGCAGCCCACATTATCCTCCGGGGGAGCAGTACTTC.

This clone appeared a few times. This chain joins TRBV9 and TRBJ2-3; D possibly corresponds to TRBD1 (6 bases). V was cut by 3 bases and J by 2 bases, with 16 bases left in between. CDR1 and CDR2 (germline): SGDLS, YYNGEE. CDR3 length equals 16 residues. The CDR3 DNA sequence: TGTGCCAGCAGCGAAGGGACAATAGATATCACAGATACGCAGTATTTT. Protein: CASSEGTIDITDTQYF.

Worth noting for this clone: A junction boundary mismatches the germline segment, possibly from a read error. This chain links TRBV23-1 with TRBJ2-5; D is undetermined. TRBV23-1 is an ORF; its function is uncertain. This CDR3 comprises 13 residues. The DNA of the CDR3 is TGCGCCAGCAGCCAATACATCCAAGAGACCCAGTACTTC. It specifies CASSQYIQETQYF.

This clone showed up just a few times. The chain combines TRBV2 with TRBJ2-3; 8 positions match TRBD1. J was trimmed by 1 base and V by 8 bases; bases with no gene match: 2. Germline CDR1 reads SNHLY; CDR2 reads FYNNEI. The CDR3 contains 13 residues. The CDR3 is CASATGGTDTQYF. Written as DNA, the CDR3 is TGTGCCAGCGCGACAGGGGGCACAGATACGCAGTATTTT.

Only one count was recorded for this clone. V gene TRBV6-5 combines with J gene TRBJ1-1, with D possibly TRBD1 on 5 matching bases. V lost 0 bases to trimming and J lost 5 bases, with 13 bases between them. The CDR3 loop spans 15 amino acids. Germline V lookup: CDR1 MNHEY, CDR2 SVGAGI. Written as DNA, the CDR3 is TGTGCCAGCAGTTACTCGATTGGGGGAGGGACTGAAGCTTTCTTT. It is translated as CASSYSIGGGTEAFF.

As DNA, the CDR3 is TGTGCCAGCACTCTCCCAGCGAGGCAGGGGGCAAAAACTGGGGCCAACGTCCTGACTTTC. This sequence encodes CASTLPARQGAKTGANVLTF. The rearrangement links TRBV21-1 to TRBJ2-6; the table's D gene call, TRBD1, was not cross checked with the DNA. TRBV21-1 is a pseudogene. The CDR3 contains 20 residues.

The chain uses TRBV29-1 and TRBJ1-2, with 7 positions matching TRBD1. The CDR3 spans 12 residues. With V trimmed by 7 bases and J by 4 bases, 6 bases remained unmatched. Germline loops: CDR1 SQVTM, CDR2 ANQGSEA. CDR3 loop: CSATDRLYGYTF. CDR3 DNA sequence: TGCAGCGCTACGGACAGGCTCTATGGCTACACCTTC.

This clone was recorded a few times. The gene calls are TRBV28 and TRBJ1-5; 9 nucleotides agree with TRBD1. Germline CDR1 is MDHEN and CDR2 is SYDVKM. V was pared by 3 bases and J by 7 bases, with 4 bases of the junction left unmatched. This CDR3 has 14 residues. For the CDR3, the DNA is TGTGCCAGCAGTTTCACAGGGGGCCACCAGCCCCAGCATTTT. Its protein product is CASSFTGGHQPQHF.

V gene TRBV7-2 combines with J gene TRBJ1-1, with D possibly matching TRBD1 (5 bases). Germline V gene data show CDR1 as SGHTA and CDR2 as FQGNSA. Deletions cut 6 bases from V and 3 bases from J, with 11 bases between. The CDR3 is 13 amino acids. DNA for the CDR3: TGTGCCAGCAGTTCACGGGGGGACACTGAAGCTTTCTTT. Translating it yields CASSSRGDTEAFF.

DNA for the CDR3: TGTGCCAGTAGTATAGGGGCCAGGGCCCACCAAGAGACCCAGTACTTC. Translated: CASSIGARAHQETQYF. This sequence joins TRBV19 and TRBJ2-5; tentative D call: TRBD1 (5 bases). V was trimmed by 1 base and J by 0 bases, leaving 12 bases between them. Germline V gene lookup returns CDR1 LNHDA and CDR2 SQIVND (reference sequence). The CDR3 is 16 amino acids. Together with reference TRBV19 and TRBJ2-5, the CDR3 gives the full variable domain: DGGITQSPKYLFRKEGQNVTLSCEQNLNHDAMYWYRQDPGQGLRLIYYSQIVNDFQKGDIAEGYSVSREKKESFPLTVTSAQKNPTAFYLCASSIGARAHQETQYFGPGTRLLVL.

This clone came up once. This chain joins TRBV7-2 and TRBJ2-7; weak D call: TRBD1 (6 bases). The V gene's germline CDR1 is SGHTA and CDR2 FQGNSA. V was trimmed by 8 bases and J by 3 bases, leaving 14 bases between them. The CDR3 runs 13 residues. CDR3 DNA sequence: TGTGCCAGCCGGGGCAGGACAGACTACGAGCAGTACTTC. Residues: CASRGRTDYEQYF. Complete variable domain (other parts from reference TRBV7-2 and TRBJ2-7): GAGVSQSPSNKVTEKGKDVELRCDPISGHTALYWYRQSLGQGLEFLIYFQGNSAPDKSGLPSDRFSAERTGGSVSTLTIQRTQQEDSAVYLCASRGRTDYEQYFGPGTRLTVT.

The chain combines TRBV20-1 with TRBJ2-5, with D perhaps TRBD2 (5 bases). The CDR3 contains 11 residues. CDR1 is DFQATT, CDR2 SNEGSKA, per germline (reference sequence). Between the trimmed V and J ends, which lost 5 bases and 4 bases, there was a span of 8 bases. The CDR3 reads CSALEAETQYF. In DNA form, the CDR3 reads TGCAGTGCTCTGGAGGCAGAGACCCAGTACTTC.

V and J are TRBV7-2 and TRBJ1-2, with D perhaps TRBD1 (5 bases). Germline CDR1 reads SGHTA; CDR2 reads FQGNSA. Trimming stripped 1 base from V and 3 bases from J, with 6 bases between. The CDR3 covers 13 residues. The DNA for the CDR3 is TGTGCCAGCAGCTTAGAACAGGACTATGGCTACACCTTC. Encoded protein: CASSLEQDYGYTF.

The chain combines TRBV6-5 with TRBJ1-4, with 7 bases lining up with TRBD1. CDR1 is MNHEY and CDR2 is SVGAGI in the germline V gene. There are 16 residues in the CDR3. The trim removed 0 bases at V and 4 bases at J, leaving 5 bases unmatched. The CDR3 region has the DNA TGTGCCAGCAGTTACTCTGCGACAGGGATTAATGAAAAACTGTTTTTT. The encoded protein is CASSYSATGINEKLFF.